The 17 T cell receptor beta chains presented below share a single source sample, sequenced in a study of blood T cell repertoires in COVID-19. Measured with immunoSEQ multiplex PCR; TCRdb has only the in-frame clones, and not every one. The sample yields 300,000 to 400,000 clones, around 87% seen once. The sample was PBMCs or T cells enriched from blood (not recorded which). These receptors were obtained from a woman in her 30s with acute COVID-19.

The CDR3 bases are TGTGCCAGCAGTTTACAGTTGGACACTGAAGCTTTCTTT. It codes for CASSLQLDTEAFF. The gene calls are TRBV12-3 or TRBV12-4 and TRBJ1-1; D remains ambiguous. The V end lost 2 bases, the J end lost 3 bases, and 7 bases lay between the germline ends. The CDR3 has 13 amino acids.

This clone was counted a few times. V is TRBV6-1 and J is TRBJ1-5, with D perhaps TRBD1 (5 bases). The CDR3 is made up of 16 amino acids. Germline CDR1 MNHNS, CDR2 SASEGT. With 2 bases removed from V and 10 bases from J, the gap between germline ends came to 21 bases. The CDR3 here is CASSEQGRLRNVPQHF. In DNA, the CDR3 is TGTGCCAGCAGTGAACAGGGAAGGCTGCGGAATGTACCCCAGCATTTT.

The chain is built from TRBV12-3 or TRBV12-4 and TRBJ1-5, with D unclear. V lost 0 bases to trimming and J lost 5 bases, with 5 bases between them. The CDR3 length is 13 residues. CDR3 nucleotide sequence: TGTGCCAGCAGTTTAGCGCACTATCAGCCCCAGCATTTT. Residues: CASSLAHYQPQHF.

The chain couples TRBV10-2 to TRBJ1-6, with 7 bases fitting TRBD1. CDR1 and CDR2 (germline): WSHSY, SAAADI. This CDR3 contains 15 residues. Trimming cost V 5 bases and J 8 bases; bases outside gene matches: 9. The CDR3 here is CASSLGRQGDSPLHF. DNA for the CDR3: TGCGCCAGCAGTCTCGGCCGGCAGGGGGATTCACCCCTCCACTTT.

The rearrangement uses TRBV25-1 and TRBJ2-2; 9 bases fit TRBD2. V lost 3 bases to trimming and J lost 2 bases; unmatched junction nucleotides: 7. The CDR3 length is 17 residues. In germline, CDR1 is MGHDK, CDR2 SYGVNS. Written as DNA, the CDR3 is TGTGCCAGCAGTGACCGAAGCGGGGGGCTAAACACCGGGGAGCTGTTTTTT. As protein: CASSDRSGGLNTGELFF.

The J gene is TRBJ1-2, the V gene TRBV5-1, with 8 nucleotides matching TRBD1. V lost 0 bases to trimming and J lost 8 bases; unmatched junction nucleotides: 9. The CDR3 sequence is 15 residues long. The germline gives CDR1 SGHRS, CDR2 YFSETQ. The DNA for the CDR3 is TGCGCCAGCAGCTTGGGGTCAGGGGGCGGTCGAGGCTACACCTTC. Residues: CASSLGSGGGRGYTF.

The rearrangement uses TRBV9 and TRBJ2-3; D ambiguous. Between the trimmed V and J ends, which lost 0 bases and 0 bases, there was a span of 11 bases. The CDR3 length is 16 residues. CDR1 is SGDLS, CDR2 YYNGEE, per germline. CDR3 sequence (DNA): TGTGCCAGCAGCGTAGGGAGAGAAACTAGCACAGATACGCAGTATTTT. This translates into CASSVGRETSTDTQYF.

The V gene is TRBV10-1, the J gene TRBJ1-1; 7 bases agree with TRBD1. After removal of 5 bases from V and 1 base from J, the junction contained 4 bases not matched to a gene. This CDR3 is 14 amino acids long. Germline V gene sequence: CDR1 WNHNN, CDR2 SYGVQD (reference sequence). CDR3 in amino acids: CASSPGQTNTEAFF. In DNA, the CDR3 is TGCGCCAGCAGTCCGGGACAGACGAACACTGAAGCTTTCTTT.

The chain employs TRBV7-2 and TRBJ2-5; a possible D gene is TRBD2 (7 bases). CDR1 is SGHTA, CDR2 FQGNSA, per germline. V was trimmed by 5 bases and J by 4 bases, leaving 17 bases between them. The CDR3 totals 15 residues. The CDR3 region is CASSPSLGGRETQYF. DNA for the CDR3: TGTGCCAGCAGCCCCAGCTTGGGGGGGCGAGAGACCCAGTACTTC.

The rearrangement links TRBV19 to TRBJ2-3, with D possibly matching TRBD2 (6 bases). Germline-derived CDR1 and CDR2 are LNHDA and SQIVND (reference sequence). This CDR3 is 16 amino acids long. Trimming pared 4 bases from V and 0 bases from J, leaving 14 bases between. This CDR3 is CASSTLTRTSTDTQYF. The CDR3 nucleotides read TGTGCCAGTAGTACCCTGACTAGGACTAGCACAGATACGCAGTATTTT.

The chain uses TRBV2 and TRBJ1-6; D might be TRBD1 (5 bases). The CDR3 runs to 14 residues. The V and J ends lost 5 bases and 6 bases respectively, with 11 bases between them. Germline V gene sequence: CDR1 SNHLY, CDR2 FYNNEI. CDR3 amino acids: CASSPGLPNSPLHF. DNA of the CDR3: TGTGCCAGCAGTCCGGGACTTCCTAATTCACCCCTCCACTTT.

This chain joins TRBV5-1 and TRBJ2-2, with 10 nucleotides matching TRBD2. Looked up from germline, CDR1 is SGHRS and CDR2 is YFSETQ. V dropped 0 bases and J dropped 7; count of bases not matched to a gene: 6. CDR3 length: 16 amino acids. CDR3 nucleotide sequence: TGCGCCAGCAGCTTGGAGGCTAGCGGGGGAAGCGGGGAGCTGTTTTTT. Amino acid sequence: CASSLEASGGSGELFF.

V usage is TRBV9 and J usage is TRBJ1-6; possible D gene TRBD1, 6 bases. V lost 0 bases and J 6 bases, leaving 16 bases between the germline ends. This CDR3 region has 17 residues. CDR1 and CDR2 (germline): SGDLS, YYNGEE. CDR3 coding DNA: TGTGCCAGCAGCGTAGGACAGGCCTCATGGGGTAATTCACCCCTCCACTTT. Amino acids: CASSVGQASWGNSPLHF.

A remark on this clone: The identical CDR3 is also encoded by other nucleotide sequences in the sample. The CDR3 bases are TGCGCCAGCAGCTTTGGACAGAACACTGAAGCTTTCTTT. Amino acids: CASSFGQNTEAFF. V and J are TRBV5-1 and TRBJ1-1, with D perhaps TRBD1 (5 bases). The germline V and J ends were trimmed by 2 bases and 1 base, with 6 bases remaining between them. In germline, CDR1 is SGHRS, CDR2 YFSETQ. The CDR3 totals 13 residues.

The chain recombines TRBV11-3 with TRBJ2-1; 8 bases are a match to TRBD2. The germline V gene encodes CDR1 SGHNT and CDR2 YENEEA. J was trimmed by 6 bases and V by 1 base; bases with no gene match: 8. The length of the CDR3 is 16 residues. The CDR3 sequence: CASSLGSLAASNEQFF. Here the CDR3 DNA reads TGTGCCAGCAGCTTAGGCTCACTAGCGGCCTCCAATGAGCAGTTCTTC.

The chain recombines TRBV15 with TRBJ1-6, with TRBD1 matching over 11 bases. The CDR3 has 16 residues. Germline V gene data show CDR1 as LNHNV and CDR2 as YYDKDF (reference sequence). The trim removed 5 bases at V and 9 bases at J, leaving 9 bases unmatched. The CDR3 region is CATSHGLDRGLSPLHF. CDR3 coding DNA: TGTGCCACCAGCCACGGGCTGGACAGGGGGCTTTCACCCCTCCACTTT. The entire variable domain, with the rest obtained from reference TRBV15 and TRBJ1-6, is as follows: DAMVIQNPRYQVTQFGKPVTLSCSQTLNHNVMYWYQQKSSQAPKLLFHYYDKDFNNEADTPDNFQSRRPNTSFCFLDIRSPGLGDTAMYLCATSHGLDRGLSPLHFGNGTRLTVT.

In nucleotides, the CDR3 is TGTGCCACCAGTGAGGCGACAGGTCCGGGGGGATTAGAGACCCAGTACTTC. It yields the protein CATSEATGPGGLETQYF. This sequence joins TRBV24-1 and TRBJ2-5, with D perhaps matching TRBD2 (7 bases). V lost 4 bases and J 4 bases, leaving 21 bases between the germline ends. The length of the CDR3 is 17 residues. Germline CDR1 reads KGHDR; CDR2 reads SFDVKD.